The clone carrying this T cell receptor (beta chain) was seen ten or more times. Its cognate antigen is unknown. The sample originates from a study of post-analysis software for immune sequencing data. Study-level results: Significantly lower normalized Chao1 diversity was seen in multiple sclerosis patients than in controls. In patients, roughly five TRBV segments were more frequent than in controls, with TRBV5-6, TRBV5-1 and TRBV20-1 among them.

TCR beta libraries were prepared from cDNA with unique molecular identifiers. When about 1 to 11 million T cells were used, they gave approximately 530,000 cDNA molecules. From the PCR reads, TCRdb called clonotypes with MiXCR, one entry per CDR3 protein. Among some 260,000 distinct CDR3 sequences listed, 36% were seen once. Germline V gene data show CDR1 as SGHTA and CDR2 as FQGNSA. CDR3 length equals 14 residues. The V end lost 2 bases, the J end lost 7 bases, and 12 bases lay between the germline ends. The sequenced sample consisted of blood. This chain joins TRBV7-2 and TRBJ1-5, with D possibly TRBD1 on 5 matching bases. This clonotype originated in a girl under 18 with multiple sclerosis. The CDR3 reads CASSLSGSGQPQHF. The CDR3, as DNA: TGTGCCAGCAGCTTATCAGGGTCCGGACAGCCCCAGCATTTT.